This TCR beta chain was retrieved from a study of blood T cell repertoires in COVID-19. Overall study context: Some COVID-19 samples were acute and others convalescent; all came from the United States, Italy and Spain. PBMCs, B-cell-depleted T cells, or T cells were the source of the cDNA or gDNA that made up the material.

This CDR3 comprises 14 residues. From germline, CDR1 is GTSNPN and CDR2 SVGIG (reference sequence). Trimming took off 5 bases at V and 1 base at J, with 14 bases between the two ends. Repertoires were generated with immunoSEQ multiplex PCR, while TCRdb's copy carries only in-frame clones and drops some. The sample holds approximately 29,000 clones, 85% seen once. This clone has just a few counts. Sequenced sample: peripheral blood. The clonotype comes from a woman aged 55 to 70 with active COVID-19. V gene TRBV30 combines with J gene TRBJ2-5, with D possibly being TRBD2 (6 bases). The CDR3 spells CAWLRAGIQETQYF. As DNA, the CDR3 is TGTGCCTGGTTACGGGCGGGGATCCAAGAGACCCAGTACTTC.